This is a list of T cell receptor beta chains from one sample in a study of T cell repertoires in cytomegalovirus infection. Via MiXCR, TCRdb re-called the reads, giving one row per CDR3 protein. The top ten hold under 15% of the sample, which has more than 400,000 distinct CDR3 sequences, 26% seen once. The sample consisted of PBMCs. The source of these receptors is a human donor in good health (CMV status not recorded). Some clones in this sample may be carry-over from other donors' samples. The CDR3 runs from the conserved cysteine through the conserved F or W. Each record gives: V gene, J gene, CDR3 protein.

v_call: TRBV19
j_call: TRBJ2-5
cdr3_aa: CASSARLAGGSETQYF

v_call: TRBV6-5
j_call: TRBJ1-2
cdr3_aa: CASSYSETRGANYGYTF

v_call: TRBV6-1
j_call: TRBJ2-7
cdr3_aa: CASIRDQRYEQYF

v_call: TRBV6-2/TRBV6-3
j_call: TRBJ2-5
cdr3_aa: CASSDQGQETQYF

v_call: TRBV7-2
j_call: TRBJ2-1
cdr3_aa: CASSASTGLGGFF

v_call: TRBV2
j_call: TRBJ2-7
cdr3_aa: CASRDRLTRYEQYF

v_call: TRBV6-5
j_call: TRBJ2-1
cdr3_aa: CASKASGALYNEQFF

v_call: TRBV28
j_call: TRBJ1-4
cdr3_aa: CASSSNRAADEKLFF

v_call: TRBV6-2/TRBV6-3
j_call: TRBJ2-1
cdr3_aa: CATSRDSYNEQFF

v_call: TRBV19
j_call: TRBJ2-1
cdr3_aa: CATEGPHNEQFF

v_call: TRBV7-2
j_call: TRBJ2-6
cdr3_aa: CGSGDPSGANVLTF

v_call: TRBV7-6
j_call: TRBJ1-1
cdr3_aa: CASSPRVNTEAFF

v_call: TRBV4-1
j_call: TRBJ2-1
cdr3_aa: CASSQDISQSLLDREQFF

v_call: TRBV4-1
j_call: TRBJ2-7
cdr3_aa: CASSQEEGGGGWGVDEQYF

v_call: TRBV7-2
j_call: TRBJ2-5
cdr3_aa: CASSLSTAGQETQYF

v_call: TRBV19
j_call: TRBJ2-1
cdr3_aa: CASSWVLISSYNEQFF

v_call: TRBV7-7
j_call: TRBJ2-7
cdr3_aa: CASSLREGPDAEQYF

v_call: TRBV7-2
j_call: TRBJ1-6
cdr3_aa: CASSKTGTNSPLHF

v_call: TRBV20-1
j_call: TRBJ2-1
cdr3_aa: CSAREASPRVEQFF

v_call: TRBV7-2
j_call: TRBJ2-3
cdr3_aa: CASSYIPPRDTQYF

v_call: TRBV11-2
j_call: TRBJ2-1
cdr3_aa: CASSLRETRYNEQFF

v_call: TRBV7-2
j_call: TRBJ2-1
cdr3_aa: CASSPTSGEGREQFF

v_call: TRBV10-1
j_call: TRBJ1-1
cdr3_aa: CASSGQGVNTEAFF

v_call: TRBV29-1
j_call: TRBJ2-5
cdr3_aa: CSVAGQGVETQYF

v_call: TRBV7-2
j_call: TRBJ2-5
cdr3_aa: CASSLVNRQGTQYF